This passage covers 30 T cell receptor beta chains from one sample sequenced in a study of T cells expressing NK-cell markers. Each CDR3 protein gets one entry in TCRdb, which reprocessed the 5' RACE reads and gives no DNA. In all, the sample yields 200,000 to 300,000 distinct CDR3 sequences. The sequenced material came from blood T cells: a sorted CD56 or NKG2C T cell subset, CD4+ or CD8+ T cells, or bulk PBMC T cells (not recorded which). All receptors come from a woman aged 18 to 75 in good health.

The CDR3 loop is CASSLLPAGYEKLFF. V usage is TRBV7-3 and J usage is TRBJ1-4. The germline V gene encodes CDR1 SGHTA and CDR2 FQGTGA. This CDR3 has 15 residues. Variable domain in full (rest from reference TRBV7-3 and TRBJ1-4): GAGVSQTPSNKVTEKGKYVELRCDPISGHTALYWYRQSLGQGPEFLIYFQGTGAADDSGLPNDRFFAVRPEGSVSTLKIQRTERGDSAVYLCASSLLPAGYEKLFFGSGTQLSVL.

The gene calls are TRBV29-1 and TRBJ1-4. The CDR3 is 12 residues long. Germline CDR1 is SQVTM and CDR2 is ANQGSEA. The chain's CDR3 is CSVDGGSEKLFF.

The chain couples TRBV10-3 to TRBJ2-1; TCRdb designates TRBD2, a call that cannot be tested without DNA. Germline V gene lookup returns CDR1 ENHRY and CDR2 SYGVKD. The CDR3 sequence is 16 residues long. The CDR3 protein is CAISEELSGGNNEQFF.

The chain is built from TRBV6-1 and TRBJ2-5; the TRBD2 assignment by TCRdb is unverifiable without DNA. The CDR3 loop spans 14 amino acids. Per the germline V gene, CDR1 is MNHNS and CDR2 is SASEGT. CDR3 amino acids: CASSHDRLVETQYF.

The chain employs TRBV3-1 and TRBJ2-7. Germline V gene sequence: CDR1 LGHDT, CDR2 YNNKEL (reference sequence). This CDR3 has 12 amino acids. CDR3: CASSQEEYEQYF.

The V call is TRBV20-1, the J call TRBJ1-4; lacking DNA, the TRBD1 call made by TCRdb goes unchecked. Germline V gives CDR1 DFQATT, CDR2 SNEGSKA (reference sequence). The CDR3 runs 14 residues. The CDR3 is CSAPDRAGNEKLFF.

This rearrangement joins TRBV5-1 to TRBJ2-3; the D gene TCRdb calls, TRBD2, cannot be checked with no DNA. Per the germline V gene, CDR1 is SGHRS and CDR2 is YFSETQ. The CDR3 loop spans 15 amino acids. The CDR3 sequence is CASSLTGGPTDTQYF. The variable domain in full, with the rest retrieved from reference TRBV5-1 and TRBJ2-3, is KAGVTQTPRYLIKTRGQQVTLSCSPISGHRSVSWYQQTPGQGLQFLFEYFSETQRNKGNFPGRFSGRQFSNSRSEMNVSTLELGDSALYLCASSLTGGPTDTQYFGPGTRLTVL.

The genes are TRBV5-5 and TRBJ1-6; TCRdb reports TRBD1, a call that lacks DNA to check it against. Germline V gives CDR1 SGHKS, CDR2 YYEKEE (reference sequence). The CDR3 is made up of 15 amino acids. The CDR3 loop reads CASSLVGQINSPLHF.

This sequence joins TRBV20-1 and TRBJ1-3; absent DNA, TCRdb's TRBD1 call cannot be checked. Germline CDR1 and CDR2: DFQATT and SNEGSKA (reference sequence). CDR3 length: 15 residues. CDR3 sequence: CSARDRGFGGNTIYF.

This chain links TRBV7-2 with TRBJ2-7. Germline CDR1 SGHTA, CDR2 FQGNSA. The CDR3 is 15 amino acids. This CDR3 reads CASSLEVAGSYEQYF.

The chain employs TRBV4-2 and TRBJ2-7; TCRdb names TRBD1, which stays unverified in the absence of DNA. The germline V gene encodes CDR1 LGHNA and CDR2 YNFKEQ. This CDR3 is built from 15 residues. The CDR3 sequence: CASSQGDGSSYEQYF.

The chain uses TRBV6-5 and TRBJ2-3; with no DNA, the TCRdb D assignment of TRBD1 cannot be verified. CDR1 is MNHEY, CDR2 SVGAGI, per germline. This CDR3 comprises 15 residues. The CDR3 sequence: CASSYRGARTDTQYF.

The chain employs TRBV27 and TRBJ2-2; the D call from TCRdb, TRBD2, cannot be confirmed without DNA. CDR3 length equals 17 residues. Germline CDR1 and CDR2: MNHEY and SMNVEV (reference sequence). The CDR3 protein is CASSSLGTSGRTGELFF.

The chain carries TRBV28 and TRBJ2-1; checking the TCRdb D call of TRBD1 is not possible without DNA. The CDR3 length is 12 residues. Germline values: CDR1 MDHEN, CDR2 SYDVKM. This chain's CDR3 is CASTRGYNEQFF.

The chain joins TRBV7-9 to TRBJ2-1; no DNA is available, so the TRBD1 call from TCRdb remains unchecked. This CDR3 has 14 amino acids. The germline V gene has CDR1 SEHNR and CDR2 FQNEAQ (reference sequence). CDR3 in amino acids: CASSNDRDYNEQFF.

The V and J genes are TRBV12-3 or TRBV12-4 and TRBJ1-4; TCRdb indicates TRBD1, and absent DNA this call remains unverified. This CDR3 is 13 amino acids long. CDR3 residues: CASSQGASEKLFF.

The chain is built from TRBV29-1 and TRBJ2-3. Germline CDR1 SQVTM, CDR2 ANQGSEA. The CDR3 length is 13 residues. The CDR3 here is CSAEGWSTDTQYF.

The chain is built from TRBV18 and TRBJ1-6; TCRdb gives TRBD1 as the D gene, but with no DNA this cannot be confirmed. The CDR3 has 14 amino acids. CDR1 and CDR2 from the germline V gene are KGHSH and LQKENI. CDR3 residues: CASSPGQENSPLHF.

V and J are TRBV28 and TRBJ2-7; the TCRdb call, TRBD2, lacks DNA for checking. This CDR3 has 13 residues. CDR1 is MDHEN, CDR2 SYDVKM, per germline. The CDR3 reads CASRSGLAYEQYF.

The chain links TRBV7-9 to TRBJ2-1; TCRdb returns TRBD1, unconfirmable since there is no DNA. The CDR3 extends over 16 amino acids. Germline CDR1 SEHNR, CDR2 FQNEAQ (reference sequence). The CDR3 sequence is CASSLAVGTGTIEQFF.

This chain connects TRBV20-1 to TRBJ2-1; TCRdb names TRBD2, which stays unverified in the absence of DNA. This CDR3 is built from 15 residues. Looked up from germline, CDR1 is DFQATT and CDR2 is SNEGSKA (reference sequence). CDR3 region: CSARETSGVYNEQFF.

V gene TRBV6-6 combines with J gene TRBJ1-2. The germline gives CDR1 MNHNY, CDR2 SVGAGI (reference sequence). The CDR3 runs to 13 residues. CDR3 residues: CASSYARSYGYTF.

This chain joins TRBV11-2 and TRBJ1-4. The CDR3 is 14 residues long. Germline V gives CDR1 SGHAT, CDR2 FQNNGV. CDR3 loop: CASSLAPRREKLFF.

The rearrangement joins TRBV12-3 or TRBV12-4 to TRBJ2-3; TCRdb names TRBD1, which stays unverified in the absence of DNA. The CDR3 length is 18 residues. Here the CDR3 reads CASSLLGNRDRVFDTQYF.

V usage is TRBV6-5 and J usage is TRBJ1-1; TCRdb's D call of TRBD1 is untestable without DNA. The CDR3 covers 15 residues. CDR1 and CDR2 from the germline V gene are MNHEY and SVGAGI. CDR3 region: CASSYGGGGWAEAFF.

The rearrangement uses TRBV12-3 or TRBV12-4 and TRBJ1-4; TCRdb indicates TRBD1, and absent DNA this call remains unverified. The CDR3 covers 14 residues. The CDR3 here is CASSIQGAGEKLFF.

V usage is TRBV7-9 and J usage is TRBJ2-7; TCRdb's D call of TRBD2 is untestable without DNA. Germline CDR1 and CDR2: SEHNR and FQNEAQ (reference sequence). This CDR3 is built from 14 residues. This chain's CDR3 is CASSLEAGPYEQYF.

The chain's CDR3 is CASSIPGSFSPLHF. J is TRBJ1-6 and V is TRBV19. Germline CDR1 reads LNHDA; CDR2 reads SQIVND (reference sequence). This CDR3 is 14 amino acids long.

The rearrangement uses TRBV11-2 and TRBJ2-2; as DNA is missing, the TRBD1 call by TCRdb cannot be tested. Germline V gene sequence: CDR1 SGHAT, CDR2 FQNNGV. The CDR3 runs 16 residues. The CDR3 sequence: CASSSGGGMNTGELFF.

The chain carries TRBV30 and TRBJ2-5; TCRdb's D gene call, TRBD2, goes unchecked for lack of DNA. The V gene's germline CDR1 is GTSNPN and CDR2 SVGIG (reference sequence). The CDR3 is 13 residues long. CDR3 in amino acids: CAWMGGLAETQYF.